The entry below describes one T cell receptor beta chain. No cognate antigen has been identified for it. Base qualities are missing; no much larger clone stands one base away. The germline V and J ends show losses of 5 bases and 5 bases respectively, and no gene match explains 9 bases of the junction. CDR1 MDHEN and CDR2 SYDVKM were looked up in the germline V gene. Measured from the cysteine to the phenylalanine, the CDR3 is 15 residues long. The read is trimmed to its CDR3 DNA, 45 bases read in frame from base 1. In light of the paper, this sample's time point label describes: baseline before oral tofacitinib. Peripheral blood and lesional scalp punch biopsies were obtained from patients with alopecia areata. PBMCs were isolated by density centrifugation and stained for CD3, CD4 and CD8, after which CD4+ and CD8+ T cells were sorted on a FACSAria. This sample was taken from a study of CD8+ T cells in alopecia areata (dated by TCRdb to 2017 to 2018). A note on the overall study: The treated patients, all with moderate-to-severe alopecia areata, were enrolled in an open-label pilot trial of oral tofacitinib given at 5 to 10 mg twice daily. RNA was extracted with the PAXgene miRNA kit for fixed scalp, the miRNeasy kit for PBMCs, and the RNeasy kit for mouse skin. Biopsies were taken from tofacitinib-treated patients at baseline and at 4 and 24 weeks of treatment, and a later scalp biopsy was taken in several of the tofacitinib-treated patients. Scalp clonality was compared across normal scalp (n=4), patchy alopecia areata scalp (n=8), and alopecia totalis/universalis scalp (n=8). Tofacitinib was administered for 6 to 18 months, and 6 months of follow-up off drug were then conducted to assess delayed response and recurrence. immunoSEQ multiplex PCR using 35 Vbeta forward primers and 13 Jbeta reverse primers was used to amplify TCRbeta CDR3 regions. Scalp tissue and sorted CD4+ and CD8+ peripheral blood T cells from patchy and totalis/universalis alopecia areata patients and from healthy controls were covered by human TCRbeta sequencing. In both human patients and the C3H/HeJ mouse model, the study applied high-throughput TCRbeta sequencing to look at T cell clonal expansion in alopecia areata.

Overall study results and their limits: Resident alphabeta T cells in normal human skin are also sequenced, complicating scalp TCR repertoire analysis, unlike mouse skin dominated by gammadelta T cells. Compared with mice, TCR sequences shared between patients were less clear, possibly partly because of HLA diversity across the patient population. Compared with normal scalp, lesional scalp, particularly in alopecia totalis/universalis, had higher clonality and more expanded CD8+ clones, which suggests antigenic drive.

Receptors were amplified or captured by the immunoSEQ multiplex PCR assay. For TCR sequencing, RNA was extracted from every sample and reverse transcribed into cDNA to serve as template. SuperScript III was used for first-strand cDNA synthesis, primed with a 2:1 mix of oligo-dT and random hexamers. A synthetic immune receptor repertoire was used to measure amplification bias, and any remaining bias was corrected computationally. The study's processing was this. Raw reads were preprocessed for error removal, and CDR3 was defined according to IMGT conventions as running from the conserved cysteine to phenylalanine. To get clonality, Shannon entropy was normalized by log2 of the number of productive unique TCRs and the result was subtracted from 1. Scalp TCRbeta sequences were cross-referenced with sorted blood CD4 and CD8 repertoires so that the CD4 or CD8 identity of scalp clones could be inferred. Not all clones reach the TCRdb copy of this immuneACCESS table, which keeps in-frame sequences only. Checked studies attribute under half of the gap to unresolved V genes and leave the rest unexplained. From that table come the V and J calls and clone size; the DNA was used to work out D and trimming. Here the sample has under 300,000 clones; around 67% occur a single time. The ten top clones hold 1% to 1.5% of the sample.

The specimen comprised CD4+ T cells sorted from blood, sampled at week 0. The chain was built from TRBV28 and TRBJ2-5, with 9 middle bases fitting TRBD1. The TCR sequence derives from a human donor with alopecia areata. The nucleotide sequence is given as TGTGCCAGCAGTCCGTTGGGACAGGGAAAGGAGACCCAGTACTTC. This codes for CASSPLGQGKETQYF.